These 20 T cell receptor beta chains originate from one sample sequenced in a study of CD4 T cells in relation to SARS-CoV-2 and coronaviruses. These receptors are not linked to any known antigen. Before the COVID-19 pandemic, during about 2010-2018, CD4+ T cells were taken from unexposed donors. The cells were cultured for under 13 days before CD4+ T cells were isolated. The data were produced by immunoSEQ multiplex PCR, yet TCRdb's version contains in-frame clones alone and is incomplete. The data contain 20,000 to 25,000 clones, around 68% of them seen just once; the ten biggest clones take up under 20%. Sequencing was done on a sample of CD4+ T cells from PBMCs, cultured in vitro. The receptors here all came from a human donor in good health.

The sample holds a few counts of this clone. For the CDR3, the DNA is TGTGCCAGCTCACCTACACAGGGTGGTTCACCCCTCCACTTT. Its translation: CASSPTQGGSPLHF. V usage is TRBV18 and J usage is TRBJ1-6; D may be TRBD1 (6 bases). The V end lost 3 bases, the J end lost 9 bases, and 12 bases lay between the germline ends. The CDR3 contains 14 residues. Germline V gives CDR1 KGHSH, CDR2 LQKENI. Complete variable domain (other parts from reference TRBV18 and TRBJ1-6): NAGVMQNPRHLVRRRGQEARLRCSPMKGHSHVYWYRQLPEEGLKFMVYLQKENIIDESGMPKERFSAEFPKEGPSILRIQQVVRGDSAAYFCASSPTQGGSPLHFGNGTRLTVT.

The gene calls are TRBV4-2 and TRBJ1-1; D might be TRBD1 (6 bases). The V gene lost 1 base and the J gene lost 2 bases, with 8 bases spanning the gap. The CDR3 covers 14 residues. Germline values: CDR1 LGHNA, CDR2 YNFKEQ. The CDR3, as DNA: TGTGCCAGCAGCCAAGGGGACACTAACACTGAAGCTTTCTTT. Translation gives CASSQGDTNTEAFF.

The chain combines TRBV6-5 with TRBJ1-2; 9 bases are shared with TRBD1. CDR1 and CDR2 from the germline V gene are MNHEY and SVGAGI. The J segment lost 5 bases and the V segment lost 0 bases, leaving 4 bases of the junction unmatched. This CDR3 region has 15 residues. The CDR3 sequence: CASSYSGDRVYGYTF. The DNA of the CDR3 is TGTGCCAGCAGTTACTCTGGGGACAGGGTATATGGCTACACCTTC.

The chain couples TRBV5-1 to TRBJ2-5; 10 bases agree with TRBD2. Germline V gene lookup returns CDR1 SGHRS and CDR2 YFSETQ. This CDR3 contains 14 residues. V was pared by 2 bases and J by 5 bases, with 3 bases of the junction left unmatched. In DNA form, the CDR3 reads TGCGCCAGCAGCTTAATTAGCGGGAGGGAGACCCAGTACTTC. This translates into CASSLISGRETQYF.

V and J are TRBV4-1 and TRBJ2-7; D is perhaps TRBD1 (6 bases). The CDR3 is made up of 16 amino acids. The ends were cut back, 2 bases at V and 6 bases at J, with 20 bases in the middle. CDR1 and CDR2 from the germline V gene are MGHRA and YSYEKL. The CDR3 DNA reads TGCGCCAGCAGCCAATCCGCTGGGACACCATCCCGCGAGCAGTACTTC. It is translated as CASSQSAGTPSREQYF.

CDR3: CASSQGQGLEQYF. Written as DNA, the CDR3 is TGTGCCAGCAGCCAAGGACAGGGTTTGGAGCAGTACTTC. J is TRBJ2-7 and V is TRBV7-2; 8 nucleotides agree with TRBD1. The CDR3 contains 13 residues. Germline CDR1 is SGHTA and CDR2 is FQGNSA. V lost 5 bases to trimming and J lost 7 bases; unmatched junction nucleotides: 7. Full variable domain (rest looked up from reference TRBV7-2 and TRBJ2-7): GAGVSQSPSNKVTEKGKDVELRCDPISGHTALYWYRQSLGQGLEFLIYFQGNSAPDKSGLPSDRFSAERTGGSVSTLTIQRTQQEDSAVYLCASSQGQGLEQYFGPGTRLTVT.

This clone was counted only a few times. V gene TRBV19 combines with J gene TRBJ2-5, with D uncertain. The CDR3 totals 14 residues. V was shortened by 0 bases and J by 7 bases, with 12 bases between the two germline ends. Germline lookup yields CDR1 LNHDA and CDR2 SQIVND (reference sequence). CDR3 DNA: TGTGCCAGTAGTATAGATCGTAATGGGGTGACCCAGTACTTC. Protein: CASSIDRNGVTQYF. Variable domain in full (rest from reference TRBV19 and TRBJ2-5): DGGITQSPKYLFRKEGQNVTLSCEQNLNHDAMYWYRQDPGQGLRLIYYSQIVNDFQKGDIAEGYSVSREKKESFPLTVTSAQKNPTAFYLCASSIDRNGVTQYFGPGTRLLVL.

DNA of the CDR3: TGTGCCAGCAGCCAAGATCGGCTCGGGGGAGAGACCCAGTACTTC. It is translated as CASSQDRLGGETQYF. The V call is TRBV14, the J call TRBJ2-5; D may be TRBD2 (6 bases). Germline V gives CDR1 SGHDN, CDR2 FVKESK. V lost 0 bases and J lost 4, with 12 bases in between. CDR3 length equals 15 residues.

V gene TRBV4-3 combines with J gene TRBJ2-3; D tentatively fits TRBD1 or TRBD2 (6 bases each). This CDR3 is built from 17 residues. The germline V gene has CDR1 LGHNA and CDR2 YSLEER. V lost 1 base, J lost 4 bases, and 18 bases lay in between. The CDR3 DNA reads TGCGCCAGCAGCCAAGCCACTAGCTCTTCAGGGGCAGATACGCAGTATTTT. Translated, it gives CASSQATSSSGADTQYF.

This clone was counted once. This chain uses TRBV5-1 with TRBJ2-3; D may be TRBD1 or TRBD2 (5 bases each). Trimming pared 0 bases from V and 5 bases from J, leaving 10 bases between. The CDR3 length is 14 residues. In germline, CDR1 is SGHRS, CDR2 YFSETQ. The DNA of the CDR3 is TGCGCCAGCAGCTTGGGGGGGTACGAAGATACGCAGTATTTT. It is translated as CASSLGGYEDTQYF.

This rearrangement joins TRBV7-8 to TRBJ2-1; 9 bases fit TRBD2. The CDR3 runs to 12 residues. Unmatched junction bases numbered 3, after V lost 5 bases and J lost 10 bases. From germline, CDR1 is SGHVS and CDR2 FQNEAQ. CDR3 in amino acids: CASSRSGGEQFF. CDR3 nucleotide sequence: TGTGCCAGCAGCCGAAGCGGGGGGGAGCAGTTCTTC.

This clone was observed once. The gene calls are TRBV11-2 and TRBJ2-2; TRBD2 matches 7 bases. The trim removed 2 bases at V and 2 bases at J, leaving 2 bases unmatched. This CDR3 comprises 15 residues. Germline V CDR1 and CDR2: SGHAT, FQNNGV. CDR3 protein: CASSLSAGNTGELFF. The CDR3 bases are TGTGCCAGCAGCTTATCAGCGGGAAACACCGGGGAGCTGTTTTTT. Looking up the rest from reference TRBV11-2 and TRBJ2-2 gives the full variable domain: EAGVAQSPRYKIIEKRQSVAFWCNPISGHATLYWYQQILGQGPKLLIQFQNNGVVDDSQLPKDRFSAERLKGVDSTLKIQPAKLEDSAVYLCASSLSAGNTGELFFGEGSRLTVL.

The chain links TRBV6-2 or TRBV6-3 to TRBJ2-5; D gene uncertain. The V gene lost 3 bases and the J gene lost 2 bases, with 7 bases spanning the gap. The length of the CDR3 is 13 residues. CDR1 is MNHEY and CDR2 is SVGEGT in the germline V gene. CDR3 residues: CASSYSVQETQYF. In DNA, the CDR3 is TGTGCCAGCAGTTATTCAGTTCAAGAGACCCAGTACTTC.

In DNA, the CDR3 is TGTGCCAGCAGTTTCAGGCTCAATGAGCAGTTCTTC. This encodes CASSFRLNEQFF. The rearrangement joins TRBV12-3 or TRBV12-4 to TRBJ2-1; D is unclear. The CDR3 totals 12 residues. Trimming took off 3 bases at V and 6 bases at J, with 6 bases between the two ends.

The chain recombines TRBV2 with TRBJ2-1; D possibly corresponds to TRBD2 (7 bases). The CDR3 contains 15 residues. Germline values: CDR1 SNHLY, CDR2 FYNNEI. Trimming pared 0 bases from V and 8 bases from J, leaving 14 bases between. The CDR3 coding sequence is TGTGCCAGCAGTGAAGCGGGGGGGGCCTGGTATGAGCAGTTCTTC. The encoded protein is CASSEAGGAWYEQFF.

The rearrangement joins TRBV7-2 to TRBJ2-7; D gene uncertain. Germline CDR1 reads SGHTA; CDR2 reads FQGNSA. CDR3 length equals 12 residues. Trimming stripped 5 bases from V and 2 bases from J, with 7 bases between. The chain's CDR3 is CASSADTYEQYF. In nucleotides, the CDR3 is TGTGCCAGCAGCGCCGACACCTACGAGCAGTACTTC.

This clone has a single count. The chain links TRBV10-1 to TRBJ2-3, with 12 bases matching TRBD2. The CDR3 spans 16 residues. Germline CDR1 WNHNN, CDR2 SYGVQD (reference sequence). Germline trimming cut 5 bases from V and 1 base from J; bases unmatched to any gene: 4. CDR3 in DNA: TGCGCCAGCAGTTCAAGACTAGCGGGGGGCACAGATACGCAGTATTTT. Translation gives CASSSRLAGGTDTQYF.

This clone showed up just a few times. V and J are TRBV5-1 and TRBJ1-5; 8 nucleotides align to TRBD1. The CDR3 has 14 residues. The ends lost 2 bases at V and 5 bases at J; junction bases unmatched: 3. Germline V gives CDR1 SGHRS, CDR2 YFSETQ. In DNA form, the CDR3 reads TGCGCCAGCAGCTTAACAGGGGGTGATCAGCCCCAGCATTTT. This translates into CASSLTGGDQPQHF.

V gene TRBV6-1 combines with J gene TRBJ1-2, with a possible D match to TRBD1 (5 bases). The germline gives CDR1 MNHNS, CDR2 SASEGT. Between the trimmed V and J ends, which lost 0 bases and 6 bases, there was a span of 8 bases. The CDR3 covers 13 residues. The CDR3 sequence: CASSEAKTDGYTF. The CDR3 region has the DNA TGTGCCAGCAGTGAAGCTAAGACAGATGGCTACACCTTC.

The chain is built from TRBV6-5 and TRBJ1-6, with TRBD1 as a possible D gene (6 bases). This CDR3 spans 14 amino acids. In germline, CDR1 is MNHEY, CDR2 SVGAGI. Trimming cost V 6 bases and J 8 bases, with 14 bases left between them. The CDR3 region has the DNA TGTGCCAGCAGCCAAACCTACAGGGATTCACCCCTCCACTTT. As protein: CASSQTYRDSPLHF.